A selection of T cell receptor beta chains follows, all from one sample in a study of blood T cell repertoires in COVID-19. Using immunoSEQ multiplex PCR, the repertoire was profiled, and TCRdb retains in-frame clones only, with some absent. Here the sample spans almost 85,000 clones, roughly 90% being singletons. Source material: PBMCs or T cells enriched from blood (not recorded which). The receptors were gathered from a woman aged 45-65 years with acute COVID-19. Both conserved end residues are part of each CDR3. The order of the fields is CDR3 DNA, CDR3 protein, clone size, J gene, D gene, V gene. The D gene is left open where the match is weak. Where a row states a size, it is once, few, many or the class of an expanded clone; other rows omit it.

cdr3_nt: TGTGCCAGCAGCTTACAAGGGACTAGGAACACTGAAGCTTTCTTT
cdr3_aa: CASSLQGTRNTEAFF
clone_size: .
j_call: TRBJ1-1
d_call: .
v_call: TRBV5-6

cdr3_nt: TGTGCCAGCAGCGTAGTTCCGAGCTCCTACGAGCAGTACTTC
cdr3_aa: CASSVVPSSYEQYF
clone_size: medium-sized
j_call: TRBJ2-7
d_call: .
v_call: TRBV9

cdr3_nt: TGTGCCAGCAGCCCGGGACATGGGAATCAGCCCCAGCATTTT
cdr3_aa: CASSPGHGNQPQHF
clone_size: once
j_call: TRBJ1-5
d_call: .
v_call: TRBV6-4

cdr3_nt: TGTGCCAGCAGTGAAGCCCTGAGTAGCGGGAACAATGAGCAGTTCTTC
cdr3_aa: CASSEALSSGNNEQFF
clone_size: .
j_call: TRBJ2-1
d_call: TRBD2
v_call: TRBV2

cdr3_nt: TGTGCCAGCAGCTCCGACACTGAAGCTTTCTTT
cdr3_aa: CASSSDTEAFF
clone_size: .
j_call: TRBJ1-1
d_call: .
v_call: TRBV5-5

cdr3_nt: TGTGCCAGCAGTTCGGGACAGGTATATGGCTACACCTTC
cdr3_aa: CASSSGQVYGYTF
clone_size: .
j_call: TRBJ1-2
d_call: TRBD1
v_call: TRBV12-3/TRBV12-4

cdr3_nt: TGTGCCAGAAGCCCCCCCAGGGGGGATAACTACGAGCAGTACTTC
cdr3_aa: CARSPPRGDNYEQYF
clone_size: .
j_call: TRBJ2-7
d_call: .
v_call: TRBV5-3

cdr3_nt: TGTGCCAGCAGGTCCCGGCACAGCACCGGGGAGCTGTTTTTT
cdr3_aa: CASRSRHSTGELFF
clone_size: few
j_call: TRBJ2-2
d_call: .
v_call: TRBV6-4

cdr3_nt: TGTGCCAGTAGCCCCGGACAGGGAAGGCCTGAAGCTTTCTTT
cdr3_aa: CASSPGQGRPEAFF
clone_size: .
j_call: TRBJ1-1
d_call: TRBD1
v_call: TRBV19

cdr3_nt: TGTGCCTGGAGTGTACTGGACAGGGGGCAGCCCCAGCATTTT
cdr3_aa: CAWSVLDRGQPQHF
clone_size: once
j_call: TRBJ1-5
d_call: TRBD1
v_call: TRBV30

cdr3_nt: TGTGCCAGTAGTCTGGGGGACAGGAACACTGAAGCTTTCTTT
cdr3_aa: CASSLGDRNTEAFF
clone_size: .
j_call: TRBJ1-1
d_call: TRBD1
v_call: TRBV19

cdr3_nt: TGTGCCAGCAGCCTCGGACTTCTCAAAAACATTCAGTACTTC
cdr3_aa: CASSLGLLKNIQYF
clone_size: .
j_call: TRBJ2-4
d_call: .
v_call: TRBV7-9

cdr3_nt: TGTGCCAGCAGCGTAGGATCCGGGGCAGATACGCAGTATTTT
cdr3_aa: CASSVGSGADTQYF
clone_size: .
j_call: TRBJ2-3
d_call: .
v_call: TRBV9

cdr3_nt: TGCAGTGCCCCCCAGGGACAGACAGCTTTCTTT
cdr3_aa: CSAPQGQTAFF
clone_size: .
j_call: TRBJ1-1
d_call: TRBD1
v_call: TRBV20-1

cdr3_nt: TGTGCCAGTAGTATAGCGGGACAGGGTCGGGGCGAGCAGTACTTC
cdr3_aa: CASSIAGQGRGEQYF
clone_size: .
j_call: TRBJ2-7
d_call: TRBD1
v_call: TRBV19

cdr3_nt: TGTGCCATCAAACCGGGACTAGCGGGCAATGAGCAGTTCTTC
cdr3_aa: CAIKPGLAGNEQFF
clone_size: .
j_call: TRBJ2-1
d_call: TRBD2
v_call: TRBV10-3

cdr3_nt: TGTGCCAGCAGCTTAGGGGCAGCCCACTCTAACTATGGCTACACCTTC
cdr3_aa: CASSLGAAHSNYGYTF
clone_size: .
j_call: TRBJ1-2
d_call: .
v_call: TRBV7-2

cdr3_nt: TGTGCCAGCAGCCAGGGGGCGGGCACTGAAGCTTTCTTT
cdr3_aa: CASSQGAGTEAFF
clone_size: .
j_call: TRBJ1-1
d_call: TRBD1
v_call: TRBV25-1

cdr3_nt: TGTGCCAGCAGCGAAAGTCCGGGGTCGGGGGCCAACGTCCTGACTTTC
cdr3_aa: CASSESPGSGANVLTF
clone_size: .
j_call: TRBJ2-6
d_call: .
v_call: TRBV6-4

cdr3_nt: TGTGCCAGTAGTATAGGAGGGACTTTTCAAGAGACCCAGTACTTC
cdr3_aa: CASSIGGTFQETQYF
clone_size: .
j_call: TRBJ2-5
d_call: .
v_call: TRBV19

cdr3_nt: TGTGCCAGCAGCTTGGGACAGGCTAATGAAAAACTGTTTTTT
cdr3_aa: CASSLGQANEKLFF
clone_size: .
j_call: TRBJ1-4
d_call: TRBD1
v_call: TRBV11-2

cdr3_nt: TGTGCCAGTAGTATAGAAGGGGACAGCAGCACTGAAGCTTTCTTT
cdr3_aa: CASSIEGDSSTEAFF
clone_size: .
j_call: TRBJ1-1
d_call: TRBD1
v_call: TRBV19

cdr3_nt: TGCGCCAGCAGCTTGGGCAGCGGGCCCTCTGGGGCCAACGTCCTGACTTTC
cdr3_aa: CASSLGSGPSGANVLTF
clone_size: .
j_call: TRBJ2-6
d_call: .
v_call: TRBV5-1

cdr3_nt: TGTGCCTGGAGTGGGTTCGTAGGTTACAGGGATATGAAGGACACTGAAGCTTTCTTT
cdr3_aa: CAWSGFVGYRDMKDTEAFF
clone_size: once
j_call: TRBJ1-1
d_call: .
v_call: TRBV30

cdr3_nt: TGTGCCATCAGTGAGACTACACCGGGACAGCAGAACACTGAAGCTTTCTTT
cdr3_aa: CAISETTPGQQNTEAFF
clone_size: .
j_call: TRBJ1-1
d_call: TRBD1
v_call: TRBV10-3

cdr3_nt: TGCGCCAGCAGCTTGGCCCGTGACAGTCAATCACCCCTCCACTTT
cdr3_aa: CASSLARDSQSPLHF
clone_size: .
j_call: TRBJ1-6
d_call: .
v_call: TRBV5-1

cdr3_nt: TGTGCCAGCAGTTACAAGCGGGGTAGCACAGATACGCAGTATTTT
cdr3_aa: CASSYKRGSTDTQYF
clone_size: .
j_call: TRBJ2-3
d_call: TRBD2
v_call: TRBV6-2/TRBV6-3

cdr3_nt: TGTGCCAGCAGACCCCAAGCCTCCTACGAGCAGTACTTC
cdr3_aa: CASRPQASYEQYF
clone_size: .
j_call: TRBJ2-7
d_call: .
v_call: TRBV11-2

cdr3_nt: TGTGCTAGTGGTTTAGAACTTATGGGGGAGTGGGGGCATGAGCAGTTCTTC
cdr3_aa: CASGLELMGEWGHEQFF
clone_size: .
j_call: TRBJ2-1
d_call: .
v_call: TRBV12-5

cdr3_nt: TGTGCCAGCAGTTACGGTCCGGGCGGGGACACTGAAGCTTTCTTT
cdr3_aa: CASSYGPGGDTEAFF
clone_size: .
j_call: TRBJ1-1
d_call: .
v_call: TRBV6-5

cdr3_nt: TGTGCCAGCAGCAGGGACAGGTACAATGAGCAGTTCTTC
cdr3_aa: CASSRDRYNEQFF
clone_size: .
j_call: TRBJ2-1
d_call: TRBD1
v_call: TRBV5-5

cdr3_nt: TGCGCCAGCAGCCTCTCTAGCGGGATTAGCACAGATACGCAGTATTTT
cdr3_aa: CASSLSSGISTDTQYF
clone_size: .
j_call: TRBJ2-3
d_call: TRBD2
v_call: TRBV4-3

cdr3_nt: TGTGCCAGCAGTTTATTGGGGGGGGAGGCGAACACTGAAGCTTTCTTT
cdr3_aa: CASSLLGGEANTEAFF
clone_size: once
j_call: TRBJ1-1
d_call: .
v_call: TRBV27

cdr3_nt: TGTGCCAGCAGCCAACTCTCCGAGCAGTACTTC
cdr3_aa: CASSQLSEQYF
clone_size: .
j_call: TRBJ2-7
d_call: .
v_call: TRBV7-2

cdr3_nt: TGCAGTGCTAGAGATAGCGGGGAGCTGTTTTTT
cdr3_aa: CSARDSGELFF
clone_size: .
j_call: TRBJ2-2
d_call: .
v_call: TRBV20-1

cdr3_nt: TGCGCCAGCAGCCCACTAGCGGGAGGGCTGGAAAATGAGCAGTTCTTC
cdr3_aa: CASSPLAGGLENEQFF
clone_size: .
j_call: TRBJ2-1
d_call: TRBD2
v_call: TRBV5-1

cdr3_nt: TGTGCCAGCAGCAAGACAGGGGGCGCTCAAAATTCACCCCTCCACTTT
cdr3_aa: CASSKTGGAQNSPLHF
clone_size: .
j_call: TRBJ1-6
d_call: TRBD1
v_call: TRBV7-3

cdr3_nt: TGTGCCAGCAGCTTAGAAGGGGGACAGCTCTCCTACGAGCAGTACTTC
cdr3_aa: CASSLEGGQLSYEQYF
clone_size: .
j_call: TRBJ2-7
d_call: TRBD1
v_call: TRBV11-1

cdr3_nt: TGTGCCAGTAGGGGCCCCCCAAGCCACGAGCAGTACTTC
cdr3_aa: CASRGPPSHEQYF
clone_size: .
j_call: TRBJ2-7
d_call: .
v_call: TRBV19

cdr3_nt: TGTGCCAGCAGCGTAGATCCGGGACAGGGAGTAGGCTACACCTTC
cdr3_aa: CASSVDPGQGVGYTF
clone_size: once
j_call: TRBJ1-2
d_call: TRBD1
v_call: TRBV9

cdr3_nt: TGTGCCAGCAGTGAGCGGACAGGCGGGGAGACCCAGTACTTC
cdr3_aa: CASSERTGGETQYF
clone_size: .
j_call: TRBJ2-5
d_call: TRBD1
v_call: TRBV2